The 10 T cell receptor beta chains given below trace back to one sample, sequenced in a study of shared T cell receptors in the human thymus. Produced via immunoSEQ multiplex PCR; TCRdb's table is partial and in-frame only. The data show approximately 400,000 clones, 85% to 95% seen once. The sample was thymocytes. Source of these receptors: a human donor.

This rearrangement joins TRBV7-2 to TRBJ2-4, with D tentatively TRBD1 or TRBD2 (7 bases each). The CDR3 extends over 15 amino acids. Trimming took off 3 bases at V and 5 bases at J, with 14 bases between the two ends. CDR1 and CDR2 (germline): SGHTA, FQGNSA. In DNA form, the CDR3 reads TGTGCCAGCAGCTTGTGGGCAGGGGGGGAAAACATTCAGTACTTC. It specifies CASSLWAGGENIQYF.

The chain is built from TRBV5-1 and TRBJ1-6, with unresolved D. V shed 0 bases and J shed 5 bases, with 12 bases lying between them. Germline V gene data show CDR1 as SGHRS and CDR2 as YFSETQ. There are 16 residues in the CDR3. CDR3: CASSLAIRDDNSPLHF. CDR3 coding DNA: TGCGCCAGCAGCTTGGCCATCCGGGATGATAATTCACCCCTCCACTTT. Full variable domain (remainder filled in from reference TRBV5-1 and TRBJ1-6): KAGVTQTPRYLIKTRGQQVTLSCSPISGHRSVSWYQQTPGQGLQFLFEYFSETQRNKGNFPGRFSGRQFSNSRSEMNVSTLELGDSALYLCASSLAIRDDNSPLHFGNGTRLTVT.

This chain uses TRBV5-1 with TRBJ2-3; 11 bases are a match to TRBD2. With 3 bases clipped from V and 1 base from J, the junction kept 16 bases outside the gene matches. Germline-derived CDR1 and CDR2 are SGHRS and YFSETQ. The CDR3 is made up of 20 amino acids. CDR3 region: CASSSPPGTSGLGGTDTQYF. The CDR3 DNA is TGCGCCAGCAGCTCCCCGCCCGGGACTAGCGGACTCGGGGGCACAGATACGCAGTATTTT.

The V and J genes are TRBV11-3 and TRBJ2-5; D tentatively fits TRBD1 or TRBD2 (5 bases each). Germline lookup yields CDR1 SGHNT and CDR2 YENEEA. The V and J ends lost 6 bases and 4 bases respectively, with 21 bases between them. The CDR3 runs 16 residues. CDR3 in amino acids: CASSSRDPQGGETQYF. For the CDR3, the DNA is TGTGCCAGCAGTTCACGGGACCCCCAGGGTGGAGAGACCCAGTACTTC.

V and J are TRBV27 and TRBJ2-1; 14 bases are shared with TRBD2. The ends lost 5 bases at V and 6 bases at J; junction bases unmatched: 18. The CDR3 runs 20 residues. CDR1 MNHEY and CDR2 SMNVEV come from the germline V gene (reference sequence). In nucleotides, the CDR3 is TGTGCCAGCAGTAGAATCCGCCCCCCGTTGACTAGCGGGAGGGCCAATGAGCAGTTCTTC. Translating gives CASSRIRPPLTSGRANEQFF.

V is TRBV28 and J is TRBJ1-2; D call uncertain. V was clipped by 3 bases and J by 5 bases, with 19 bases between them. CDR3 length: 16 residues. CDR1 MDHEN and CDR2 SYDVKM come from the germline V gene. CDR3 DNA sequence: TGTGCCAGCAGTTTTGGACCCATTCCCCCCGAATATGGCTACACCTTC. Protein: CASSFGPIPPEYGYTF.

The V gene is TRBV9, the J gene TRBJ2-1; D is undetermined. V was trimmed by 4 bases and J by 0 bases, leaving 17 bases between them. The CDR3 sequence is 17 residues long. Germline values: CDR1 SGDLS, CDR2 YYNGEE. The CDR3 DNA reads TGTGCCAGCAGCCCAGTGGCTCGTTTAGGCTCCTACAATGAGCAGTTCTTC. Encoded protein: CASSPVARLGSYNEQFF.

The chain employs TRBV30 and TRBJ1-3, with TRBD1 matching over 8 bases. Germline V gene data show CDR1 as GTSNPN and CDR2 as SVGIG (reference sequence). Trimming took 4 bases from V and 4 from J; bases not matched to a gene: 12. CDR3 length: 16 residues. CDR3: CAWTARDRKKGNTIYF. The CDR3 nucleotides read TGTGCCTGGACCGCTAGGGACAGGAAAAAAGGAAACACCATATATTTT.

The rearrangement joins TRBV2 to TRBJ2-1; D may correspond to TRBD1 or TRBD2 (6 bases each). The germline V gene encodes CDR1 SNHLY and CDR2 FYNNEI. V lost 1 base, J lost 5 bases, and 18 bases lay in between. This CDR3 spans 17 amino acids. CDR3 residues: CASSEEGGGIPHNEQFF. The CDR3 DNA sequence: TGTGCCAGCAGTGAAGAAGGAGGGGGGATCCCTCACAATGAGCAGTTCTTC.

The rearrangement links TRBV25-1 to TRBJ1-5; TRBD1 agrees at 7 bases. The V gene's germline CDR1 is MGHDK and CDR2 SYGVNS. The CDR3 runs to 16 residues. V gave up 1 base and J gave up 1 base; unmatched junction bases: 4. The CDR3 loop reads CASSESGGESNQPQHF. In DNA, the CDR3 is TGTGCCAGCAGTGAATCAGGGGGTGAGAGCAATCAGCCCCAGCATTTT.